This T cell receptor beta chain was documented in a study of liver allograft versus peripheral blood T cells. Overall study context: Liver transplant recipients had T cell receptor repertoires compared between transplanted liver and peripheral blood.

TCRdb re-analysed the reads in MiXCR, keeping a single row per CDR3 protein. The table records about 580 distinct CDR3 sequences, approximately 15% of them present only once. This sequence originates from a human patient who had a liver transplant. Some T cells may be provided by the graft donor.

This CDR3 reads CASSFRPGPSPLHF. The CDR3 nucleotides are TGCGCCAGCAGCTTCCGTCCGGGACCTTCACCCCTCCACTTT. The V gene is TRBV5-1, the J gene TRBJ1-6, with D possibly TRBD1 on 5 matching bases. The V end lost 2 bases, the J end lost 9 bases, and 12 bases lay between the germline ends. The CDR3 is 14 residues long. Germline V gene lookup returns CDR1 SGHRS and CDR2 YFSETQ.